This T cell receptor (beta chain) was observed in a study of blood T cell repertoires in COVID-19. Study-wide context: Specimens from acute and convalescent COVID-19 originated in the United States, Italy and Spain. The cDNA or gDNA used as material had been derived from T cells, B-cell-depleted T cells, or PBMCs.

Per the germline V gene, CDR1 is SGHTA and CDR2 is FQGNSA. The V end lost 0 bases, the J end lost 3 bases, and 12 bases lay between the germline ends. The CDR3 is 15 residues long. A Seattle source enrolled patients during active infection and followed them longitudinally. Per the original data handling: Amplified reference gene primers provided the basis for estimating nucleated cell counts. Clones were read by immunoSEQ multiplex PCR, and TCRdb kept only the in-frame ones, dropping some. V, J and clone size derive from that table, while D and trimming were established from the DNA sequence. The sample carries 110,000 to 150,000 clones, roughly 83% recorded once.

The sequence was collected from a woman in her seventies with COVID-19, enrolled during active disease. This chain joins TRBV7-2 and TRBJ2-7, with D possibly TRBD1 on 6 matching bases. Sequencing was done on a sample of peripheral blood. The CDR3 reads CASSLASGQIYEQYF. DNA for the CDR3: TGTGCCAGCAGCTTAGCAAGCGGACAGATCTACGAGCAGTACTTC.